A single sample gave rise to the 5 T cell receptor beta chains below, sequenced in a study of shared clonotypes between healthy human individuals. Positively selected for CCR7, the CD45RO-negative cells used as naive CD8 cells excluded terminally differentiated effector memory CD45RA+ cells. Method: immunoSEQ multiplex PCR; TCRdb's copy keeps in-frame clones and lacks some. The sample has 760,000 or so clones; just over 95% are singletons. The specimen sequenced was naive CD8+ T cells sorted from blood. These receptor sequences come from a man aged 25-45 years in good health.

The V and J genes are TRBV11-3 and TRBJ2-1, with 13 positions matching TRBD2. The CDR3 contains 14 residues. Germline V gene sequence: CDR1 SGHNT, CDR2 YENEEA. J was trimmed by 8 bases and V by 5 bases; bases with no gene match: 3. The CDR3 nucleotides are TGTGCCAGCAGCGCCGGACTAGCGGGAGATGAGCAGTTCTTC. Protein sequence: CASSAGLAGDEQFF. Supplemented by reference TRBV11-3 and TRBJ2-1, the full variable domain reads EAGVVQSPRYKIIEKKQPVAFWCNPISGHNTLYWYLQNLGQGPELLIRYENEEAVDDSQLPKDRFSAERLKGVDSTLKIQPAELGDSAVYLCASSAGLAGDEQFFGPGTRLTVL.

V is TRBV27 and J is TRBJ2-7; TRBD1 aligns across 8 bases. V was clipped by 5 bases and J by 3 bases; unmatched bases: 6. Germline V CDR1 and CDR2: MNHEY, SMNVEV (reference sequence). The CDR3 sequence is 14 residues long. This CDR3 is CASSLRGLYYEQYF. The CDR3, as DNA: TGTGCCAGCAGTCTCAGGGGGCTCTACTACGAGCAGTACTTC.

The chain employs TRBV4-1 and TRBJ2-5, with D possibly TRBD1 on 6 matching bases. The CDR3 sequence is 16 residues long. Germline V lookup: CDR1 MGHRA, CDR2 YSYEKL. V was shortened by 1 base and J by 8 bases, with 20 bases between the two germline ends. The CDR3 coding sequence is TGCGCCAGCAGCCAAGCCGGGACACCGTCAAGAGATACCCAGTACTTC. Translated: CASSQAGTPSRDTQYF.

V usage is TRBV4-1 and J usage is TRBJ2-3; 15 bases line up with TRBD2. J was trimmed by 5 bases and V by 4 bases; bases with no gene match: 7. The CDR3 consists of 17 residues. Looked up from germline, CDR1 is MGHRA and CDR2 is YSYEKL. CDR3 residues: CASSLVPGLAGGDTQYF. In DNA, the CDR3 is TGCGCCAGCAGCCTCGTCCCGGGACTAGCGGGGGGAGATACGCAGTATTTT.

The table lists this clone with a count of one. The V and J genes are TRBV6-5 and TRBJ2-3; D remains unclear. Looked up from germline, CDR1 is MNHEY and CDR2 is SVGAGI. CDR3 size: 12 residues. V was pared by 6 bases and J by 6 bases, with 10 bases between. CDR3 loop: CASSPGADTQYF. Here the CDR3 DNA reads TGTGCCAGCAGCCCGGGCGCGGATACGCAGTATTTT.